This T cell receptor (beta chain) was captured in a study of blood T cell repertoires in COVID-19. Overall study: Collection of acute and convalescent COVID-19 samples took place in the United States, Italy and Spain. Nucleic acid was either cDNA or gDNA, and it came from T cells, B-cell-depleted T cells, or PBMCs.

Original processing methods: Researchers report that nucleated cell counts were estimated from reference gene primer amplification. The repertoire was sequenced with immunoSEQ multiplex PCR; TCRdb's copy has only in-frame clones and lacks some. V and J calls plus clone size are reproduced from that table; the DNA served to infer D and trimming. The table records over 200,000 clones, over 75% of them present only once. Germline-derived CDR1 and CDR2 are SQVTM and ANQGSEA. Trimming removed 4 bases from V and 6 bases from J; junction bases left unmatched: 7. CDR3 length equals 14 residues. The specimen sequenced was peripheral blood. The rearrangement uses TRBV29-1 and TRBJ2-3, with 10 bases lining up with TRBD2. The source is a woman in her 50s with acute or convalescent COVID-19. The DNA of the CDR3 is TGCAGCGTTGGACCTAGCGGGAGTTTCGATACGCAGTATTTT. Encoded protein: CSVGPSGSFDTQYF.